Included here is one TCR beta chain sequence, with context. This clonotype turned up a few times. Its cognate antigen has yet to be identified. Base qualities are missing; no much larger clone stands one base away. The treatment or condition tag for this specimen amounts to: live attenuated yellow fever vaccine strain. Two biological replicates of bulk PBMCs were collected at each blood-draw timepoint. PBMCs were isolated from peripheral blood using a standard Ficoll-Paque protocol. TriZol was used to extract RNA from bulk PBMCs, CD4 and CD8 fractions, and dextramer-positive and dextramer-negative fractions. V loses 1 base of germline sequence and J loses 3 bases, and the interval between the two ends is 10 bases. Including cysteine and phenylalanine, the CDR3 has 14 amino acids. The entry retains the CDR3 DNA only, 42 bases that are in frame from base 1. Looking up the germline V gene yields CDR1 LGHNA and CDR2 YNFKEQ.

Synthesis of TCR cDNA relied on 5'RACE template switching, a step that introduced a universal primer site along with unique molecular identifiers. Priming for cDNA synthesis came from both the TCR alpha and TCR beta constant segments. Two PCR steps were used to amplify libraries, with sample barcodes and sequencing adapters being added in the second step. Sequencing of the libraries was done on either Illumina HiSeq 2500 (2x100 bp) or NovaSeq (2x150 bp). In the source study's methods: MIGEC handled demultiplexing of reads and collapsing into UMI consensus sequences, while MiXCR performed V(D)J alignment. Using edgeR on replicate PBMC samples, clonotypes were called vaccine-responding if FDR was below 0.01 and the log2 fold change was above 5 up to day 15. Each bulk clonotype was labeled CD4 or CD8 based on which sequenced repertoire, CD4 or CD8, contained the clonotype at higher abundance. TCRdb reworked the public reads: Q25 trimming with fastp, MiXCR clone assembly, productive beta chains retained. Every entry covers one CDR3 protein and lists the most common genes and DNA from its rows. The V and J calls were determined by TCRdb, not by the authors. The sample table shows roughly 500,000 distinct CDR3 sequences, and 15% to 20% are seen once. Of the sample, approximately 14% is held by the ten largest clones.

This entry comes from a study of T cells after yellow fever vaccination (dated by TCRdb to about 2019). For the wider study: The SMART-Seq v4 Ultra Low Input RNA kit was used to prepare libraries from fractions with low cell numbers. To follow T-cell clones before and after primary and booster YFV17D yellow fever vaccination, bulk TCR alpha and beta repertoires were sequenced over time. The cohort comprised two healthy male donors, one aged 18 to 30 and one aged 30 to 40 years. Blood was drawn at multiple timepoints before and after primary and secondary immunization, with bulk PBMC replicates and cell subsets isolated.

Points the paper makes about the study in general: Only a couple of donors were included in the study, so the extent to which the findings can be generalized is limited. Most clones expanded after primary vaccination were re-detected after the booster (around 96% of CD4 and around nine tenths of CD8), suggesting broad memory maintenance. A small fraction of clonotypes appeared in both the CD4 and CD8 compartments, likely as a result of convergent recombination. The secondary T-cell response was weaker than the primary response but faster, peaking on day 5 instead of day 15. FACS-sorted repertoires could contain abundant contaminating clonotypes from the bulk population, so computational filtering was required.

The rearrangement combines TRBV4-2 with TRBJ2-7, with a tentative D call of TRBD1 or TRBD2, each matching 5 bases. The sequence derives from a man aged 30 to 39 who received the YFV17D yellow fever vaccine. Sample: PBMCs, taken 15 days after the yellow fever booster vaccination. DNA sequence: TGTGCCAGCAGCCAAGTCACAGGAGGCTACGAGCAGTACTTC. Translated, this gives CASSQVTGGYEQYF.